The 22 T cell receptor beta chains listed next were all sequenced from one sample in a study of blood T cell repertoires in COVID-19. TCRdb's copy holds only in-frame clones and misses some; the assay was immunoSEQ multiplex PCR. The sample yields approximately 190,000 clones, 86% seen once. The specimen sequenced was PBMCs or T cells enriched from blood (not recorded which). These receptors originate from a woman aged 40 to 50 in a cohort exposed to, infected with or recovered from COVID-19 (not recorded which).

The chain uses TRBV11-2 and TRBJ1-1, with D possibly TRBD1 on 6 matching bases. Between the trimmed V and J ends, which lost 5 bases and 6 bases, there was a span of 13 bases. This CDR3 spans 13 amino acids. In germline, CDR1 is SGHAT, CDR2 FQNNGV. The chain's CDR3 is CASSPGQGAEAFF. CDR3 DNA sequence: TGTGCCAGCAGCCCGGGACAAGGCGCTGAAGCTTTCTTT.

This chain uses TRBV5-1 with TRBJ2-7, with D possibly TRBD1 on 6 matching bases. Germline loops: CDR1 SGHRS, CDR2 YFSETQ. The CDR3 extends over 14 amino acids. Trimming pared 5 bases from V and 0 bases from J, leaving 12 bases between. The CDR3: CASSLTGSSYEQYF. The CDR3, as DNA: TGCGCCAGCAGTCTAACAGGGAGCTCCTACGAGCAGTACTTC.

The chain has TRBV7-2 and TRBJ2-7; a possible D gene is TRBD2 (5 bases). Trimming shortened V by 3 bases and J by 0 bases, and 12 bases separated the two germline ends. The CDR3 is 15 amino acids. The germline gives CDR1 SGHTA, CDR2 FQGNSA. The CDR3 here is CASSFPPRGSYEQYF. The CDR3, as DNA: TGTGCCAGCAGCTTCCCCCCCCGGGGCTCCTACGAGCAGTACTTC.

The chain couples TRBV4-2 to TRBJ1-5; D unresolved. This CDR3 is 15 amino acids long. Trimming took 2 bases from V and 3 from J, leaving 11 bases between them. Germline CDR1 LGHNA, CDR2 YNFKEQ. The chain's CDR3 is CASSQFGEINQPQHF. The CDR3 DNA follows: TGTGCCAGCAGCCAATTTGGAGAGATCAATCAGCCCCAGCATTTT.

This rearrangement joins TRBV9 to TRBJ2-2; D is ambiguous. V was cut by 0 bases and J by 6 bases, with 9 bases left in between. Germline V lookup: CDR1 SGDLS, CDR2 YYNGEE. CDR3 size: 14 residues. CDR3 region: CASSVDLIPGELFF. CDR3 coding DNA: TGTGCCAGCAGCGTAGACTTGATCCCCGGGGAGCTGTTTTTT.

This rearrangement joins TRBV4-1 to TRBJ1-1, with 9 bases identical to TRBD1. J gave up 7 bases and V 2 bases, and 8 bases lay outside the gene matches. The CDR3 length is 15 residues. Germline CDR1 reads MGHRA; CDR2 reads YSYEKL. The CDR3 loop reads CASSQPTGGRSEAFF. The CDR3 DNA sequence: TGCGCCAGCAGCCAACCTACAGGGGGCAGGAGTGAAGCTTTCTTT.

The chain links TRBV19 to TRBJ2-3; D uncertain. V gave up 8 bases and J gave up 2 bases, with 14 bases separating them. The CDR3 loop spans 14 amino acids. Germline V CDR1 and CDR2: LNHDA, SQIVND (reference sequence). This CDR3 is CASSEASSTDTQYF. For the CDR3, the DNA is TGTGCCAGTTCCGAGGCGTCTTCCACAGATACGCAGTATTTT.

The CDR3 sequence: CASSWTQGKQETQYF. Here the CDR3 DNA reads TGCGCCAGCAGCTGGACACAGGGTAAACAAGAGACCCAGTACTTC. The chain uses TRBV5-1 and TRBJ2-5; perhaps TRBD1 as D (6 bases). Germline CDR1 SGHRS, CDR2 YFSETQ. This CDR3 spans 15 amino acids. V lost 3 bases to trimming and J lost 2 bases, with 14 bases between them.

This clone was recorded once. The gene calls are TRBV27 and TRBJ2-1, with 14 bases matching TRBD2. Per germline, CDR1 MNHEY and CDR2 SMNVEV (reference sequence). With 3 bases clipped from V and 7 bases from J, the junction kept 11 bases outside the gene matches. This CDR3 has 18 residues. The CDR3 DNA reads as TGTGCCAGCAGTTTTAGGGGACTAGCGGGAGTAGGGGTGAATGAGCAGTTCTTC. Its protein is CASSFRGLAGVGVNEQFF.

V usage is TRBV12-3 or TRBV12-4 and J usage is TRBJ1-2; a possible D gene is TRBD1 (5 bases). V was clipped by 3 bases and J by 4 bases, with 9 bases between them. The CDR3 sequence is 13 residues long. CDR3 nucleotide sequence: TGTGCCAGCAGTTTGGGGCAGCTCTATGGCTACACCTTC. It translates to CASSLGQLYGYTF.

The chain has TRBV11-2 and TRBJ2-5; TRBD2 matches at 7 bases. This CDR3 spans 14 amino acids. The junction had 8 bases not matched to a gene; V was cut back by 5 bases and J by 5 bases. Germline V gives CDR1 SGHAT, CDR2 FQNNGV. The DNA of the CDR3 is TGTGCCAGCAGCCCAATGGCGGGAGCGGAGACCCAGTACTTC. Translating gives CASSPMAGAETQYF.

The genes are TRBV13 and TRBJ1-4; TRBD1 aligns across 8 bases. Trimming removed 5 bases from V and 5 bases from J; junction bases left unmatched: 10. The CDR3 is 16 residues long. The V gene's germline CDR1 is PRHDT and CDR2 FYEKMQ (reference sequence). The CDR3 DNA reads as TGTGCCAGCAGCGAACGGGACAGGCGGACAAATGAAAAACTGTTTTTT. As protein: CASSERDRRTNEKLFF.

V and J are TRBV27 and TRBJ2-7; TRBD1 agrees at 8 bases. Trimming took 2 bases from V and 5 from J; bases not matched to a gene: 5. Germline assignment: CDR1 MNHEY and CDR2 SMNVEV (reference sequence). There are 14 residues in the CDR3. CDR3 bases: TGTGCCAGCAGTTTAGCGCAGGGGGCTCACGAGCAGTACTTC. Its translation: CASSLAQGAHEQYF.

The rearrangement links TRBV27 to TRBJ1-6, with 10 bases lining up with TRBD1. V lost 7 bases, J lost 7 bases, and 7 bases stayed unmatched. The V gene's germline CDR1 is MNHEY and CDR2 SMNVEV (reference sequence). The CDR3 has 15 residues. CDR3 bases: TGTGCCAGCAATTGGGACAGGGGAGGGAATTCACCCCTCCACTTT. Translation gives CASNWDRGGNSPLHF.

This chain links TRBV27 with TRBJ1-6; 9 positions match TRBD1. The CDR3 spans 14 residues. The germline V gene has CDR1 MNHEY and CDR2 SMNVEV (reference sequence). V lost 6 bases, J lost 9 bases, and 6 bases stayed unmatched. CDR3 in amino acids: CASRDRGIGSPLHF. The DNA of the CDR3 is TGTGCCAGCAGAGACAGGGGGATAGGTTCACCCCTCCACTTT.

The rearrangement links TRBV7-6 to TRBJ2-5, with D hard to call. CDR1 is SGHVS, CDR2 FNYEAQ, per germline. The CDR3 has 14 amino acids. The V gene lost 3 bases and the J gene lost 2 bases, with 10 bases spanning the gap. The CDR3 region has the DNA TGTGCCAGCAGCTTTTTGGCACGACAAGAGACCCAGTACTTC. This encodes CASSFLARQETQYF.

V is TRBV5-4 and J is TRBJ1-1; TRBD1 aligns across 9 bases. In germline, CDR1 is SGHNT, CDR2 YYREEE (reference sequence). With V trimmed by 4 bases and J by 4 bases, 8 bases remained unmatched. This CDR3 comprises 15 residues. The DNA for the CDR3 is TGTGCCAGCAGCATCGGGACAGGGAGCGGCACTGAAGCTTTCTTT. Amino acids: CASSIGTGSGTEAFF.

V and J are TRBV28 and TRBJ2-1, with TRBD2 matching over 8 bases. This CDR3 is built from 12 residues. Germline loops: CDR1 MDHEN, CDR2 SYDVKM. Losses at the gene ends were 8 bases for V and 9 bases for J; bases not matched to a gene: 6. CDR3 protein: CASFGGAAEQFF. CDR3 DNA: TGTGCCAGCTTCGGGGGGGCGGCTGAGCAGTTCTTC.

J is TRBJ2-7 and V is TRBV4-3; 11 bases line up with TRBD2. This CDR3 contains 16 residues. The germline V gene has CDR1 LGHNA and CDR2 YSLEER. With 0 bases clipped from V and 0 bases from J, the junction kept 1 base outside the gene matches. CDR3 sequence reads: CASSQDSGGGSYEQYF. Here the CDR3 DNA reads TGCGCCAGCAGCCAAGATAGCGGGGGGGGCTCCTACGAGCAGTACTTC.

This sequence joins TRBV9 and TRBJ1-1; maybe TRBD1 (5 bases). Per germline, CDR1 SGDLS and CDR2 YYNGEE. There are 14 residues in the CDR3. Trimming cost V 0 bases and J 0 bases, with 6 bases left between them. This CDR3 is CASSVGQLNTEAFF. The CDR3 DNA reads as TGTGCCAGCAGCGTAGGACAGCTGAACACTGAAGCTTTCTTT.

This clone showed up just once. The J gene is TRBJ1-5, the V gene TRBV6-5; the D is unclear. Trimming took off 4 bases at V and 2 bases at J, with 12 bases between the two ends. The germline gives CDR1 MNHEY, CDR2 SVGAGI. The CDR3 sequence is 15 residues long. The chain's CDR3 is CASSSEYLGNQPQHF. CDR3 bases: TGTGCCAGCAGTTCCGAGTACTTGGGCAATCAGCCCCAGCATTTT.

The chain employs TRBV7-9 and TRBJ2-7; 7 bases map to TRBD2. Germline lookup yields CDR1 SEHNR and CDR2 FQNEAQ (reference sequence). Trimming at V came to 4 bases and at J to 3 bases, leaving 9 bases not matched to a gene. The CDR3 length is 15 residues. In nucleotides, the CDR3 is TGTGCCAGCAGCTCCGCTCCGGGACTAATCTACGAGCAGTACTTC. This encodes CASSSAPGLIYEQYF.